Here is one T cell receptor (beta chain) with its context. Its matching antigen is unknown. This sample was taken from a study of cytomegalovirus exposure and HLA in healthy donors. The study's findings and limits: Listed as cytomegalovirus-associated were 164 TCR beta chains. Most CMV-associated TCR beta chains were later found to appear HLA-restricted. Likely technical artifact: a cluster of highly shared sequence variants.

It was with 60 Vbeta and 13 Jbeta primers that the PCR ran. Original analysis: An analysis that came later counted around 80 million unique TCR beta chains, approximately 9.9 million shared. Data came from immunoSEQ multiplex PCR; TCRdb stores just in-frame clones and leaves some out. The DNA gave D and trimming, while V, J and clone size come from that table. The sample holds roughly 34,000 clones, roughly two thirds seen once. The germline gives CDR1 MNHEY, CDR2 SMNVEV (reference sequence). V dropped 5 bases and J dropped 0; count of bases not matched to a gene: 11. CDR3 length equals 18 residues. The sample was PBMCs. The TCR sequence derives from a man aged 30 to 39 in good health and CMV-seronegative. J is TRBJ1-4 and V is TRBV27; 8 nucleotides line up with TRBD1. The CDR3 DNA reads TGTGCCAGCAGTCCCTCCGGGACAGGCGTTGCAACTAATGAAAAACTGTTTTTT. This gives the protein CASSPSGTGVATNEKLFF. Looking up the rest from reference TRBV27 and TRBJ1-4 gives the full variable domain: EAQVTQNPRYLITVTGKKLTVTCSQNMNHEYMSWYRQDPGLGLRQIYYSMNVEVTDKGDVPEGYKVSRKEKRNFPLILESPSPNQTSLYFCASSPSGTGVATNEKLFFGSGTQLSVL.